Below, 23 T cell receptor beta chains from the same sample are listed, as sequenced in a study of response to subunit inactivated influenza vaccine. TCRdb re-called the RT-PCR reads with MiXCR, one entry per CDR3 protein. Seen here are about 620,000 distinct CDR3 sequences, 11% observed once, and the top ten hold approximately 9.9%. The same data also contributed to another study, on T cells expressing NK-cell markers. That report notes: Making the TCR beta cDNA relied on 5'RACE template switching with UMIs.

The sample here was PBMCs from blood, taken on the day of vaccination. These TCRs come from a man aged 45 to 65 who received an inactivated influenza vaccine.

The V and J genes are TRBV20-1 and TRBJ1-5, with D perhaps TRBD1 (5 bases). This CDR3 is built from 12 residues. The V gene's germline CDR1 is DFQATT and CDR2 SNEGSKA (reference sequence). In DNA, the CDR3 is TGCAGCGCCTACCGGGGGTGGCCGCCCCAGCATTTT. Residues: CSAYRGWPPQHF.

The chain is built from TRBV28 and TRBJ2-2, with D perhaps matching TRBD1 (6 bases). V lost 7 bases, J lost 6 bases, and 18 bases lay in between. The CDR3 runs to 15 residues. Looked up from germline, CDR1 is MDHEN and CDR2 is SYDVKM. CDR3 protein: CASTGSTGRAGELFF. CDR3 nucleotides: TGTGCCAGCACTGGATCTACAGGGCGGGCCGGGGAGCTGTTTTTT.

The genes are TRBV7-2 and TRBJ2-2; D call uncertain. Trimming cost V 5 bases and J 7 bases, with 11 bases left between them. The CDR3 has 13 residues. Germline CDR1 reads SGHTA; CDR2 reads FQGNSA. The chain's CDR3 is CASSPTGFGELFF. CDR3 coding DNA: TGTGCCAGCAGCCCGACGGGTTTCGGGGAGCTGTTTTTT.

The chain joins TRBV29-1 to TRBJ2-2; TRBD1 agrees at 8 bases. CDR3 size: 12 residues. Germline V gene lookup returns CDR1 SQVTM and CDR2 ANQGSEA. With 7 bases clipped from V and 5 bases from J, the junction kept 3 bases outside the gene matches. For the CDR3, the DNA is TGCAGCGGCAACAGGGGGACCGGGGAGCTGTTTTTT. Residues: CSGNRGTGELFF.

The chain has TRBV10-3 and TRBJ2-1, with a weak D call TRBD1 (6 bases). Germline loops: CDR1 ENHRY, CDR2 SYGVKD. This CDR3 has 15 amino acids. Trimming pared 4 bases from V and 6 bases from J, leaving 16 bases between. Here the CDR3 DNA reads TGTGCCATCAGTGTGAAACAGGGACAATTCAATGAGCAGTTCTTC. As protein: CAISVKQGQFNEQFF.

This chain joins TRBV21-1 and TRBJ2-1; the table assigns TRBD1, which was not confirmed against the DNA. TRBV21-1 is termed a pseudogene. The CDR3 runs to 15 residues. Here the CDR3 reads CASSITTPTDNEQFF. CDR3 DNA: TGTGCCAGCAGCATAACGACCCCCACTGACAATGAGCAGTTCTTC.

The rearrangement joins TRBV6-5 to TRBJ2-5; 11 bases fit TRBD1. CDR3 size: 17 residues. V lost 1 base to trimming and J lost 4 bases; unmatched junction nucleotides: 8. Germline V CDR1 and CDR2: MNHEY, SVGAGI. CDR3 sequence: CASSYYDGTGGAETQYF. CDR3 DNA: TGTGCCAGCAGTTACTACGACGGGACAGGGGGTGCAGAGACCCAGTACTTC.

V and J are TRBV5-6 and TRBJ2-5; 10 nucleotides line up with TRBD1. The CDR3 consists of 15 residues. Per the germline V gene, CDR1 is SGHDT and CDR2 is YYEEEE. Trimming cost V 4 bases and J 5 bases; bases outside gene matches: 8. Written as DNA, the CDR3 is TGTGCCAGCAGCCCACGACAGGGGGCCTGGGAGACCCAGTACTTC. The encoded protein is CASSPRQGAWETQYF. Based on the CDR3 plus reference TRBV5-6 and TRBJ2-5, the full variable domain is DAGVTQSPTHLIKTRGQQVTLRCSPKSGHDTVSWYQQALGQGPQFIFQYYEEEERQRGNFPDRFSGHQFPNYSSELNVNALLLGDSALYLCASSPRQGAWETQYFGPGTRLLVL.

This clonotype was recorded at least ten times. V and J are TRBV29-1 and TRBJ2-1; 7 nucleotides line up with TRBD2. Germline V CDR1 and CDR2: SQVTM, ANQGSEA. The CDR3 is made up of 14 amino acids. The CDR3 spells CSVGASGSYNEQFF. The CDR3 nucleotides are TGCAGTGTAGGGGCTAGCGGATCCTACAATGAGCAGTTCTTC.

The chain couples TRBV12-3 or TRBV12-4 to TRBJ2-7; the D is unclear. Between the trimmed V and J ends, which lost 3 bases and 3 bases, there was a span of 9 bases. This CDR3 region has 13 residues. The CDR3: CASSFLENYEQYF. CDR3 bases: TGTGCCAGCAGTTTTCTAGAGAACTACGAGCAGTACTTC.

This clonotype was counted between two and nine times. V and J are TRBV5-1 and TRBJ2-1, with D hard to call. CDR3 length: 14 residues. Trimming stripped 4 bases from V and 1 base from J, with 9 bases between. CDR1 is SGHRS and CDR2 is YFSETQ in the germline V gene. The CDR3 here is CASSPVESYNEQFF. DNA for the CDR3: TGCGCCAGCAGCCCAGTGGAGTCCTACAATGAGCAGTTCTTC.

The chain links TRBV7-3 to TRBJ2-3, with 14 bases fitting TRBD2. The CDR3 spans 18 residues. Germline-derived CDR1 and CDR2 are SGHTA and FQGTGA. V gave up 10 bases and J gave up 1 base; unmatched junction bases: 13. The CDR3 protein is CAKKVGLAGERGTDTQYF. DNA for the CDR3: TGTGCCAAAAAAGTGGGACTAGCGGGAGAGCGGGGCACAGATACGCAGTATTTT.

The chain employs TRBV20-1 and TRBJ2-5; tentative D call: TRBD2 (6 bases). Per the germline V gene, CDR1 is DFQATT and CDR2 is SNEGSKA (reference sequence). The V and J ends lost 4 bases and 9 bases respectively, with 15 bases between them. The CDR3 runs 12 residues. CDR3 sequence reads: CSATGTRNAQYF. CDR3 in DNA: TGCAGTGCTACCGGGACTCGGAATGCCCAGTACTTC.

The chain is built from TRBV6-2 or TRBV6-3 and TRBJ2-5; D remains unclear. The ends were cut back, 2 bases at V and 3 bases at J, with 4 bases in the middle. The CDR3 consists of 12 residues. CDR1 MNHEY and CDR2 SVGEGT come from the germline V gene. The CDR3 spells CASSYPEETQYF. The CDR3, as DNA: TGTGCCAGCAGTTACCCGGAAGAGACCCAGTACTTC.

Ten or more counts support this clonotype. The chain is built from TRBV7-2 and TRBJ2-6; D gene unclear. This CDR3 is 15 amino acids long. V shed 4 bases and J shed 0 bases, with 7 bases lying between them. The V gene's germline CDR1 is SGHTA and CDR2 FQGNSA. The CDR3 bases are TGTGCCAGCAGCTCCTGGGGCTCTGGGGCCAACGTCCTGACTTTC. Translation: CASSSWGSGANVLTF.

The J gene is TRBJ2-2, the V gene TRBV12-3 or TRBV12-4; 8 bases match TRBD2. After removal of 3 bases from V and 4 bases from J, the junction contained 7 bases not matched to a gene. This CDR3 is built from 16 residues. The CDR3 coding sequence is TGTGCCAGCAGTTTTATGAGCGGGAGTACCACCGGGGAGCTGTTTTTT. Translation: CASSFMSGSTTGELFF.

Ten or more counts support this clonotype. The V gene is TRBV20-1, the J gene TRBJ1-1; D may be TRBD1 (6 bases). Germline V lookup: CDR1 DFQATT, CDR2 SNEGSKA (reference sequence). The CDR3 has 13 amino acids. Trimming stripped 2 bases from V and 8 bases from J, with 15 bases between. CDR3 residues: CSARLTGSTEAFF. CDR3 in DNA: TGCAGTGCTAGATTGACAGGATCGACGGAAGCTTTCTTT.

Of note for this clonotype: One junction end does not reproduce the germline sequence, and a read error may be involved. The chain uses TRBV5-4 and TRBJ2-7; TRBD1 agrees at 7 bases. The CDR3 loop spans 14 amino acids. Germline assignment: CDR1 SGHNT and CDR2 YYREEE (reference sequence). The CDR3 loop reads CASSFGTVNYEQYF. As DNA, the CDR3 is TGTGCCAGCAGCTTCGGGACAGTCAACTACGAACAGTACTTC.

In nucleotides, the CDR3 is TGTGCCATCAGACCGGGACAGGGGGCCAAAAACATTCAGTACTTC. Amino acid sequence: CAIRPGQGAKNIQYF. The chain employs TRBV10-3 and TRBJ2-4; 10 bases line up with TRBD1. V lost 6 bases to trimming and J lost 1 base; unmatched junction nucleotides: 3. The CDR3 is 15 residues long. Per the germline V gene, CDR1 is ENHRY and CDR2 is SYGVKD.

In this sample, this clonotype turned up a few times. This chain uses TRBV30 with TRBJ2-7, with TRBD2 identical over 7 bases. This CDR3 comprises 14 residues. V trimming: 2 bases; J trimming: 4 bases; junction bases outside the gene matches: 8. The germline gives CDR1 GTSNPN, CDR2 SVGIG (reference sequence). The chain's CDR3 is CAWSPGRAPYEQYF. Here the CDR3 DNA reads TGTGCCTGGAGTCCGGGGAGGGCCCCGTACGAGCAGTACTTC. The full variable domain, rest sourced from reference TRBV30 and TRBJ2-7, is SQTIHQWPATLVQPVGSPLSLECTVEGTSNPNLYWYRQAAGRGLQLLFYSVGIGQISSEVPQNLSASRPQDRQFILSSKKLLLSDSGFYLCAWSPGRAPYEQYFGPGTRLTVT.

This clonotype was seen a few times. This chain links TRBV30 with TRBJ1-5; D is ambiguous. The CDR3 loop spans 14 amino acids. The V gene lost 0 bases and the J gene lost 4 bases, with 10 bases spanning the gap. Germline CDR1 and CDR2: GTSNPN and SVGIG (reference sequence). CDR3 nucleotide sequence: TGTGCCTGGAGTGTGTCACTCTCTAATCAGCCCCAGCATTTT. This gives the protein CAWSVSLSNQPQHF.

This clonotype turned up a few times. The chain links TRBV6-1 to TRBJ2-2, with 9 positions matching TRBD1. Germline CDR1 is MNHNS and CDR2 is SASEGT. This CDR3 contains 15 residues. Trimming cost V 10 bases and J 2 bases; bases outside gene matches: 8. As DNA, the CDR3 is TGTGCCACCGGCGGGACAGGGATCAACACCGGGGAGCTGTTTTTT. This gives the protein CATGGTGINTGELFF.

This clonotype was found a few times. The J gene is TRBJ1-1, the V gene TRBV13; 9 bases map to TRBD1. CDR1 and CDR2 from the germline V gene are PRHDT and FYEKMQ (reference sequence). Trimming at V came to 5 bases and at J to 8 bases, leaving 6 bases not matched to a gene. CDR3 size: 13 residues. The CDR3 DNA follows: TGTGCCAGCAGCCATGACAGGGGGACCGAAGCTTTCTTT. This encodes CASSHDRGTEAFF. The whole variable domain, remainder taken from reference TRBV13 and TRBJ1-1, is AAGVIQSPRHLIKEKRETATLKCYPIPRHDTVYWYQQGPGQDPQFLISFYEKMQSDKGSIPDRFSAQQFSDYHSELNMSSLELGDSALYFCASSHDRGTEAFFGQGTRLTVV.